This TCR beta chain derives from a study of molecular identifiers for immune sequencing clone quantification. One entry per CDR3 protein results from TCRdb running MiXCR on the PCR reads. The sample holds around 480,000 distinct CDR3 sequences; around 21% are singletons and the top ten take around 0.84%. Trimming at V came to 1 base and at J to 5 bases, leaving 2 bases not matched to a gene. This CDR3 comprises 13 residues. Germline V lookup: CDR1 MGHRA, CDR2 YSYEKL. This clonotype has a count of ten or more. The sample comprised naive CD8+ T cells from blood, with Jurkat cell RNA spiked in. Indicated subset: FACS-sorted CD8+CD4-CCR7+CD45RA+ naive T cells. This receptor was taken from a human donor in good health. Some libraries in this study had Jurkat cell RNA spiked in. The V gene is TRBV4-1, the J gene TRBJ2-7, with 7 bases lining up with TRBD2. The CDR3 reads CASSQGRGDEQYF. Here the CDR3 DNA reads TGCGCCAGCAGCCAAGGACGGGGGGACGAGCAGTACTTC.